This T cell receptor beta chain appears in the sequencing data of a study of blood T cell repertoires in COVID-19. V was clipped by 6 bases and J by 7 bases, with 12 bases between them. CDR3 length: 12 residues. The V gene's germline CDR1 is MNHEY and CDR2 SVGAGI. Repertoires were generated with immunoSEQ multiplex PCR, while TCRdb's copy carries only in-frame clones and drops some. The data show tens of thousands of clones, around 80% seen once. Input material: peripheral blood. This clonotype was obtained from a human donor in a cohort sampled during active COVID-19. This sequence joins TRBV6-5 and TRBJ1-2; no firm D call. CDR3 coding DNA: TGTGCCAGCAGAGATGGATCGGGTGGCTACACCTTC. This sequence encodes CASRDGSGGYTF.